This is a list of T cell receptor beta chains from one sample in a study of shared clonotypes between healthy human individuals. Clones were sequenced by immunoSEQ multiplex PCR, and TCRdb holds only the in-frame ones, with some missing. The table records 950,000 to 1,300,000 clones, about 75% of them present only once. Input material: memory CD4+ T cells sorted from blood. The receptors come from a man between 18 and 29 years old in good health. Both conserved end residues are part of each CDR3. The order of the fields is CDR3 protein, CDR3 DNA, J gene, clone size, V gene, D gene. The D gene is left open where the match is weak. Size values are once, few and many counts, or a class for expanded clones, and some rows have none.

CASSYSSRAASYTF | TGTGCCAGCAGTTACTCGTCTCGGGCCGCCAGCTACACCTTC | TRBJ1-2 | NA | TRBV6-5 | NA
CASSDTGGSTEAFF | TGTGCCAGCTCAGATACAGGGGGTAGCACTGAAGCTTTCTTT | TRBJ1-1 | NA | TRBV18 | TRBD1
CASSLDSGSYNEQFF | TGTGCCAGCAGCTTAGATAGCGGTTCCTACAATGAGCAGTTCTTC | TRBJ2-1 | NA | TRBV7-2 | NA
CASSQQARYEQYF | TGTGCCAGCAGCCAACAAGCTAGGTACGAGCAGTACTTC | TRBJ2-7 | NA | TRBV14 | NA
CASSLTDNQPQHF | TGTGCCAGCAGCTTGACAGACAATCAGCCCCAGCATTTT | TRBJ1-5 | NA | TRBV11-2 | NA
CAWSVGNTKSYNEQFF | TGTGCCTGGAGTGTTGGTAACACCAAATCCTACAATGAGCAGTTCTTC | TRBJ2-1 | few | TRBV30 | NA
CASSRSGSTKTQYF | TGTGCCAGCAGTAGGAGCGGGAGTACAAAGACCCAGTACTTC | TRBJ2-5 | NA | TRBV6-5 | TRBD2
CASSSGRSTEAFF | TGTGCCAGCAGCTCGGGACGGAGCACTGAAGCTTTCTTT | TRBJ1-1 | once | TRBV7-2 | NA
CASSTDRGYEKLFF | TGTGCCAGTAGTACCGACAGGGGGTACGAAAAACTGTTTTTT | TRBJ1-4 | NA | TRBV19 | TRBD1
CASSPRIAGEHEQYF | TGTGCCAGCAGCCCCAGGATAGCGGGGGAACACGAGCAGTACTTC | TRBJ2-7 | NA | TRBV7-8 | TRBD2
CASSQDSGTDTQYF | TGCGCCAGCAGCCAAGATAGCGGGACAGATACGCAGTATTTT | TRBJ2-3 | NA | TRBV4-1 | TRBD2
CASSARFLGGDTQYF | TGTGCCAGCAGTGCTCGCTTCCTGGGTGGAGATACGCAGTATTTT | TRBJ2-3 | NA | TRBV6-4 | NA
CASTIEGTSYNEQFF | TGTGCCAGCACCATTGAGGGAACCTCCTACAATGAGCAGTTCTTC | TRBJ2-1 | NA | TRBV5-5 | NA
CASGRGPGSYGYTF | TGTGCCAGCGGGCGGGGGCCGGGCAGCTATGGCTACACCTTC | TRBJ1-2 | NA | TRBV27 | NA
CASSDGGVSGSYEQYF | TGTGCCAGCAGTGACGGCGGGGTTAGCGGGAGCTACGAGCAGTACTTC | TRBJ2-7 | NA | TRBV6-1 | TRBD2
CATSGNTGELFF | TGTGCCACCAGCGGGAACACCGGGGAGCTGTTTTTT | TRBJ2-2 | NA | TRBV15 | NA
CASSSRTGLSNQPQHF | TGTGCCAGCAGCTCTAGGACAGGACTTAGCAATCAGCCCCAGCATTTT | TRBJ1-5 | NA | TRBV5-8 | TRBD1
CASSLGQGGDEQYF | TGCGCCAGCAGCCTCGGACAGGGTGGCGACGAGCAGTACTTC | TRBJ2-7 | NA | TRBV5-1 | TRBD1
CASSIRGDNYGYTF | TGTGCCAGTAGTATAAGGGGAGACAACTATGGCTACACCTTC | TRBJ1-2 | NA | TRBV19 | NA
CASSLGGTFTDTQYF | TGCGCCAGCAGTTTAGGTGGGACCTTCACAGATACGCAGTATTTT | TRBJ2-3 | NA | TRBV5-1 | NA
CASSLERRGYTF | TGTGCCAGCAGCTTAGAACGTCGGGGCTACACCTTC | TRBJ1-2 | NA | TRBV11-2 | NA
CASSLIAGGSYEQYF | TGTGCCAGCAGCCTCATAGCGGGAGGGAGCTACGAGCAGTACTTC | TRBJ2-7 | NA | TRBV7-2 | TRBD2
CASGMGGLSGNTIYF | TGTGCCAGCGGAATGGGAGGGCTCTCTGGAAACACCATATATTTT | TRBJ1-3 | NA | TRBV7-2 | NA
CASSKAGTSGRPGTADTQYF | TGTGCCAGCAGCAAAGCGGGAACTAGCGGGAGGCCAGGTACCGCAGATACGCAGTATTTT | TRBJ2-3 | NA | TRBV21-1 | NA
CASPRGTQATIQYF | TGTGCCAGTCCCCGCGGGACACAAGCTACCATTCAGTACTTC | TRBJ2-4 | NA | TRBV14 | NA
CASSILEDGELFF | TGTGCCAGCAGTATACTCGAGGACGGGGAGCTGTTTTTT | TRBJ2-2 | NA | TRBV2 | NA
CASSYSTLTETQYF | TGTGCCAGCAGTTACTCGACACTCACCGAGACCCAGTACTTC | TRBJ2-5 | once | TRBV6-5 | NA
CASSSSGGRIEQYF | TGCGCCAGCAGCTCGTCCGGGGGGCGCATCGAGCAGTACTTC | TRBJ2-7 | NA | TRBV5-1 | NA
CASSQVTNEKLFF | TGTGCCAGTAGTCAGGTCACTAATGAAAAACTGTTTTTT | TRBJ1-4 | NA | TRBV19 | NA
CASSRLAGEDEQFF | TGTGCCAGCAGCCGACTAGCGGGGGAGGATGAGCAGTTCTTC | TRBJ2-1 | NA | TRBV28 | TRBD2
CASRGGADYGYTF | TGTGCCAGCCGGGGGGGGGCTGACTATGGCTACACCTTC | TRBJ1-2 | NA | TRBV28 | NA
CAWGSPGESQKLFF | TGTGCCTGGGGTTCCCCGGGGGAATCGCAAAAACTGTTTTTT | TRBJ1-4 | NA | TRBV30 | NA
CASSWKDWNTEAFF | TGCGCCAGCAGCTGGAAGGACTGGAACACTGAAGCTTTCTTT | TRBJ1-1 | NA | TRBV5-1 | NA
CASNLGVGSGELFF | TGTGCCAGCAATCTAGGGGTTGGGTCCGGGGAGCTGTTTTTT | TRBJ2-2 | once | TRBV6-6 | NA
CASSPPLAGLGEQFF | TGTGCCAGCTCACCACCTCTAGCGGGATTGGGTGAGCAGTTCTTC | TRBJ2-1 | once | TRBV18 | TRBD2
CASRRRGSDYGYTF | TGTGCCAGCAGGCGCAGGGGTTCGGACTATGGCTACACCTTC | TRBJ1-2 | NA | TRBV2 | NA
CASTPGGGSYEQYF | TGTGCCAGCACACCCGGGGGGGGCTCCTACGAGCAGTACTTC | TRBJ2-7 | NA | TRBV18 | TRBD2
CASSPLNPGGTEAFF | TGCGCCAGCAGCCCGCTTAACCCCGGAGGGACTGAAGCTTTCTTT | TRBJ1-1 | NA | TRBV5-1 | NA
CASSPPGMRDTQYF | TGTGCCAGCAGTCCGCCAGGGATGAGGGATACGCAGTATTTT | TRBJ2-3 | NA | TRBV6-5 | NA
CASSPRPGPHEQFF | TGTGCCAGCAGCCCCCGGCCCGGCCCCCATGAGCAGTTCTTC | TRBJ2-1 | NA | TRBV7-2 | NA
CASSPGPPADTQYF | TGTGCCAGTAGTCCCGGACCCCCTGCAGATACGCAGTATTTT | TRBJ2-3 | NA | TRBV19 | NA
CASSLTHTGELFF | TGTGCCAGCAGTTTAACACACACCGGGGAGCTGTTTTTT | TRBJ2-2 | NA | TRBV28 | NA
CASSPRDRTPDTQYF | TGTGCCAGCTCACCCCGGGACAGGACCCCAGATACGCAGTATTTT | TRBJ2-3 | NA | TRBV18 | TRBD1
CASSQTGLGGYTF | TGCGCCAGCAGCCAAACAGGGTTAGGGGGCTACACCTTC | TRBJ1-2 | NA | TRBV4-1 | NA
CASSLVQGGETQYF | TGTGCCAGCAGCTTAGTGCAGGGAGGAGAGACCCAGTACTTC | TRBJ2-5 | NA | TRBV7-2 | NA
CASSQSPGTANEKLFF | TGTGCCAGCAGCCAAAGTCCCGGGACAGCTAATGAAAAACTGTTTTTT | TRBJ1-4 | once | TRBV4-2 | TRBD1
CASSVGVVGETQYF | TGTGCCAGCAGCGTAGGCGTGGTAGGAGAGACCCAGTACTTC | TRBJ2-5 | NA | TRBV9 | NA
CASSNGQPNSGNTIYF | TGTGCCAGCAGCAATGGACAGCCGAACTCTGGAAACACCATATATTTT | TRBJ1-3 | NA | TRBV9 | NA
CASSPPIAGAPQYF | TGTGCCAGCTCACCACCGATAGCGGGGGCCCCCCAGTACTTC | TRBJ2-7 | NA | TRBV18 | TRBD2
CASSLFSGIFYNEQFF | TGTGCCAGCAGCTTATTTAGCGGGATTTTTTACAATGAGCAGTTCTTC | TRBJ2-1 | NA | TRBV7-3 | TRBD2
CASTPTTLSLTYEQYF | TGCGCCAGCACCCCTACTACTTTAAGCCTTACCTACGAGCAGTACTTC | TRBJ2-7 | NA | TRBV4-1 | NA
CAISEAALGETQYF | TGTGCCATCAGTGAGGCCGCCCTCGGAGAGACCCAGTACTTC | TRBJ2-5 | NA | TRBV10-3 | NA
CASSPGTGGNTIYF | TGTGCCAGCAGTCCCGGGACAGGGGGCAACACCATATATTTT | TRBJ1-3 | NA | TRBV6-1 | TRBD1
CASSPQTGNTIYF | TGTGCCAGCAGCCCGCAGACGGGAAACACCATATATTTT | TRBJ1-3 | few | TRBV5-4 | NA
CACMAGGPGELFF | TGTGCGTGTATGGCGGGAGGTCCCGGGGAGCTGTTTTTT | TRBJ2-2 | NA | TRBV19 | TRBD2
CASRSHTGVENIETQYF | TGTGCCAGCAGATCACATACAGGGGTCGAGAATATCGAGACCCAGTACTTC | TRBJ2-5 | few | TRBV25-1 | TRBD1
CATQTGTDGYTF | TGTGCCACGCAGACAGGGACTGATGGCTACACCTTC | TRBJ1-2 | NA | TRBV10-3 | TRBD1
CASEEVTEAFF | TGTGCCAGCGAGGAGGTCACTGAAGCTTTCTTT | TRBJ1-1 | NA | TRBV6-5 | NA
CASSLGQGASGNTIYF | TGCGCCAGCAGCCTCGGACAGGGGGCCTCTGGAAACACCATATATTTT | TRBJ1-3 | NA | TRBV4-1 | TRBD1
CAISEGLAGNEKLFF | TGTGCCATCAGTGAGGGACTGGCGGGAAATGAAAAACTGTTTTTT | TRBJ1-4 | NA | TRBV6-1 | NA